This TCR beta chain was identified during a study of T-cell memory formation after mild COVID-19. A few counts support this clonotype. This CDR3 region has 15 residues. CDR1 and CDR2 (germline): SNHLY, FYNNEI. V was pared by 4 bases and J by 8 bases, with 11 bases of the junction left unmatched. TCRdb independently ran MiXCR on the 5' RACE reads; one entry per CDR3 protein. The sample shows hundreds of thousands of distinct CDR3 sequences, around a sixth of them seen only once. Sequences were obtained from PBMCs or a T cell subset sorted from them (not recorded which). V usage is TRBV2 and J usage is TRBJ2-1, with 7 bases lining up with TRBD1. This receptor was obtained from a young man who had mild COVID-19 (a few samples of this study predate the infection). Cell type and time point are not known. In DNA form, the CDR3 reads TGTGCCAGCAGTGGTAGACAGGGATCGGCATATGAGCAGTTCTTC. As protein: CASSGRQGSAYEQFF.